This T cell receptor beta chain was identified during a study of T cell responses to AZD1222 COVID-19 vaccine. This CDR3 has 16 amino acids. V was clipped by 2 bases and J by 10 bases; unmatched bases: 9. Method: immunoSEQ multiplex PCR; TCRdb's copy keeps in-frame clones and lacks some. The sample carries 100,000 to 150,000 clones, 90% recorded once. The TCR comes from an adult in good health. Sequencing used peripheral blood, obtained on day 0 of AZD1222 vaccination. This chain links TRBV6-7 with TRBJ1-6; 9 positions match TRBD1. TRBV6-7 is filed as an ORF, its function uncertain. The CDR3: CASSYNRDRVESPLHF. The CDR3, as DNA: TGTGCCAGCAGTTACAATCGGGACAGGGTAGAATCACCCCTCCACTTT.